The 7 T cell receptor beta chains reported below all come from one sample, sequenced in a study of cytomegalovirus exposure and HLA in healthy donors. 13 Jbeta primers and 60 Vbeta primers were used for the PCR. TCRdb's table, derived via immunoSEQ multiplex PCR, lists solely in-frame clones and lacks some. Here the sample spans 100,000 or so clones, around 80% being singletons. Sequenced material: PBMCs. The receptors shown here come from a man younger than 35 in good health and CMV-seronegative.

This rearrangement joins TRBV6-5 to TRBJ2-5; tentatively, D is TRBD1 (6 bases). The CDR3 covers 14 residues. CDR1 is MNHEY and CDR2 is SVGAGI in the germline V gene. V was shortened by 7 bases and J by 3 bases, with 15 bases between the two germline ends. CDR3 region: CASTRGGKKETQYF. CDR3 DNA: TGTGCCAGCACTCGAGGGGGTAAAAAAGAGACCCAGTACTTC.

This rearrangement joins TRBV9 to TRBJ2-7, with 8 bases lining up with TRBD1. CDR3 length equals 13 residues. The junction had 9 bases not matched to a gene; V was cut back by 7 bases and J by 6 bases. In germline, CDR1 is SGDLS, CDR2 YYNGEE. The chain's CDR3 is CASSTQGAGEQYF. The CDR3 DNA reads TGTGCCAGCTCAACCCAGGGGGCGGGCGAGCAGTACTTC.

The V and J genes are TRBV5-1 and TRBJ2-3, with no clear D. The germline CDR1 and CDR2 sequences are SGHRS and YFSETQ. The CDR3 is 14 amino acids. Trimming shortened V by 4 bases and J by 4 bases, and 13 bases separated the two germline ends. The CDR3 is CASSRTGRSDTQYF. The CDR3 DNA reads TGCGCCAGCAGCAGAACGGGTCGGTCAGATACGCAGTATTTT. The entire variable domain, with the rest obtained from reference TRBV5-1 and TRBJ2-3, is as follows: KAGVTQTPRYLIKTRGQQVTLSCSPISGHRSVSWYQQTPGQGLQFLFEYFSETQRNKGNFPGRFSGRQFSNSRSEMNVSTLELGDSALYLCASSRTGRSDTQYFGPGTRLTVL.

This clone showed up just once. V is TRBV10-1 and J is TRBJ2-7; 7 bases agree with TRBD1. This CDR3 is built from 13 residues. Trimming at V came to 4 bases and at J to 4 bases, leaving 4 bases not matched to a gene. The germline gives CDR1 WNHNN, CDR2 SYGVQD (reference sequence). CDR3 region: CASSGQGNYEQYF. Written as DNA, the CDR3 is TGCGCCAGCAGTGGACAGGGTAATTACGAGCAGTACTTC.

The chain has TRBV5-6 and TRBJ2-1, with D unresolved. Germline CDR1 is SGHDT and CDR2 is YYEEEE. CDR3 size: 15 residues. Trimming took off 0 bases at V and 5 bases at J, with 12 bases between the two ends. In DNA, the CDR3 is TGTGCCAGCAGCTTGGCCTTAGCATGGGACAATGAGCAGTTCTTC. Translated: CASSLALAWDNEQFF.

The V and J genes are TRBV29-1 and TRBJ2-7; TRBD2 matches at 9 bases. J gave up 2 bases and V 4 bases, and 3 bases lay outside the gene matches. The V gene's germline CDR1 is SQVTM and CDR2 ANQGSEA. The CDR3 runs to 13 residues. In DNA, the CDR3 is TGCAGCGTTGGGACTAGCGCCGCCTACGAGCAGTACTTC. Translating it yields CSVGTSAAYEQYF.

The V gene is TRBV6-6, the J gene TRBJ2-7, with 9 bases that match TRBD2. After removal of 4 bases from V and 6 bases from J, the junction contained 7 bases not matched to a gene. The germline CDR1 and CDR2 sequences are MNHNY and SVGAGI (reference sequence). The CDR3 is 14 amino acids. The CDR3 is CASSSLAGPFEQYF. The CDR3 nucleotides are TGTGCCAGCAGTTCACTAGCGGGTCCTTTCGAGCAGTACTTC.